This is a list of T cell receptor beta chains from one sample in a study of technical replicates of blood from several donors. This table comes from immunoSEQ multiplex PCR, and its TCRdb copy is limited to in-frame clones, with some not included. The table lists about 72,000 clones, 92% of them singletons. Sample: T cells isolated from PBMCs. The receptors stem from a human donor in good health. The CDR3 runs from the conserved cysteine through the conserved F or W.

V: TRBV30; J: TRBJ1-1; CDR3: CACRVTSEAFF
V: TRBV4-1; J: TRBJ1-2; CDR3: CASSQVIRDRGAGYTF
V: TRBV9; J: TRBJ1-1; CDR3: CASSVGQTGGAGAFF
V: TRBV29-1; J: TRBJ1-2; CDR3: CSVGKEAGFRYTF
V: TRBV6-6; J: TRBJ2-1; CDR3: CASQSPVSHNEQFF
V: TRBV15; J: TRBJ1-5; CDR3: CAGGRNQPQHF
V: TRBV6-5; J: TRBJ1-1; CDR3: CASSPGSYREAFF
V: TRBV4-1; J: TRBJ2-5; CDR3: CASSSNPGLANQETQYF
V: TRBV11-3; J: TRBJ2-1; CDR3: CASSLGREPHNEQFF
V: TRBV18; J: TRBJ1-1; CDR3: CASSPINGGSEAFF
V: TRBV5-4; J: TRBJ2-3; CDR3: CASSLPTQSTDTQYF
V: TRBV19; J: TRBJ2-3; CDR3: CASSIRDRSTDTQYF